This entry lists 7 T cell receptor beta chains sequenced from one sample in a study of T cells in women clearing cervical HPV infection. Method: immunoSEQ multiplex PCR; TCRdb's copy keeps in-frame clones and lacks some. Here the sample table reports about 39,000 clones. Sequenced material: blood buffy coat. The receptors originated from a woman aged 18 to 75 with a cervical HPV16 infection that either progressed to CIN3+ or cleared (not recorded which).

With regard to this clone: The CDR3 end falls 3 residues outside the read, so it is completed with the germline J gene. The V call is TRBV20-1, the J call TRBJ2-7, with 8 bases fitting TRBD2. J lost 2 bases, V lost 7 bases, and 7 bases had no gene match. The CDR3 totals 13 residues. Germline CDR1 is DFQATT and CDR2 is SNEGSKA (reference sequence). CDR3 DNA, as far as it was read: TGCAGTGGCAGGCAAGCGGGGGCCTACGAG. It encodes CSGRQAGAYE. The CDR3 in its entirety is CSGRQAGAYEQYF.

Concerning this clone itself: The CDR3 is cut off 3 residues early in the read; its end comes from the germline J gene. This chain connects TRBV19 to TRBJ2-3, with 8 bases lining up with TRBD1. From germline, CDR1 is LNHDA and CDR2 SQIVND (reference sequence). The CDR3 is 15 amino acids. V gave up 4 bases and J gave up 3 bases; unmatched junction bases: 6. The chain's CDR3 is CASSTPGQGTDTQYF. Incomplete CDR3 DNA: TGTGCCAGTAGTACCCCCGGACAGGGTACAGATACG.

On this clone itself: The read ends 3 residues early relative to the CDR3; the germline J gene fills the gap. The chain has TRBV7-8 and TRBJ2-1; D unclear. V lost 1 base and J 9 bases, leaving 10 bases between the germline ends. CDR1 and CDR2 (germline): SGHVS, FQNEAQ. The CDR3 loop spans 13 amino acids. Partial CDR3 DNA: TGTGCCAGCAGCTTAGAGCAGCGAGGTGAG. This gives the protein CASSLEQRGE. The entire CDR3 protein is CASSLEQRGEQFF.

With regard to this clone: The CDR3 end is not reached by the read, which stops 3 residues before it; the germline J gene fills it in. The rearrangement joins TRBV7-3 to TRBJ2-3; 11 nucleotides match TRBD2. Germline CDR1 SGHTA, CDR2 FQGTGA. The V gene end was trimmed by 3 bases and the J gene end by 2 bases; junction bases not matched to a gene: 1. The CDR3 loop spans 15 amino acids. The DNA read from the CDR3 is TGTGCCAGCAGCTTTAGCGGGGGGGACACAGATACG. Translation gives CASSFSGGDTDT. The entire CDR3 protein is CASSFSGGDTDTQYF.

Comments on this clone: The CDR3 goes on 3 residues after the read ends, and that part is filled in from the germline J gene. The chain joins TRBV19 to TRBJ1-6; 8 positions match TRBD1. Germline lookup yields CDR1 LNHDA and CDR2 SQIVND (reference sequence). This CDR3 contains 15 residues. Unmatched junction bases numbered 7, after V lost 3 bases and J lost 9 bases. The CDR3 is CASSMDRVQRSPLHF. The part of the CDR3 DNA that was read is TGTGCCAGTAGTATGGACAGGGTTCAGCGTTCACCC.

About this clone itself: The read stops 3 residues short of the end of the CDR3; the missing end is completed from the germline J gene. The chain employs TRBV2 and TRBJ2-1, with D perhaps matching TRBD2 (5 bases). Trimming cost V 6 bases and J 5 bases, with 8 bases left between them. Germline loops: CDR1 SNHLY, CDR2 FYNNEI. The CDR3 length is 12 residues. CDR3 residues: CASSPGNNEQFF. The sequenced CDR3 bases are TGTGCCAGCAGCCCGGGGAACAATGAG.

With regard to this clone: The observed sequence ends 3 residues before the CDR3 terminus, with the missing tail filled in from the germline J gene. The chain employs TRBV4-1 and TRBJ2-6; D perhaps matches TRBD2 (5 bases). The germline V gene has CDR1 MGHRA and CDR2 YSYEKL. CDR3 length equals 17 residues. With 0 bases removed from V and 4 bases from J, the gap between germline ends came to 13 bases. The CDR3 DNA, read in part, is TGCGCCAGCAGCCAAGATCGGGGTACGTCCGGGGCCAACGTC. Its protein is CASSQDRGTSGANV. Given in full, the CDR3 is CASSQDRGTSGANVLTF.